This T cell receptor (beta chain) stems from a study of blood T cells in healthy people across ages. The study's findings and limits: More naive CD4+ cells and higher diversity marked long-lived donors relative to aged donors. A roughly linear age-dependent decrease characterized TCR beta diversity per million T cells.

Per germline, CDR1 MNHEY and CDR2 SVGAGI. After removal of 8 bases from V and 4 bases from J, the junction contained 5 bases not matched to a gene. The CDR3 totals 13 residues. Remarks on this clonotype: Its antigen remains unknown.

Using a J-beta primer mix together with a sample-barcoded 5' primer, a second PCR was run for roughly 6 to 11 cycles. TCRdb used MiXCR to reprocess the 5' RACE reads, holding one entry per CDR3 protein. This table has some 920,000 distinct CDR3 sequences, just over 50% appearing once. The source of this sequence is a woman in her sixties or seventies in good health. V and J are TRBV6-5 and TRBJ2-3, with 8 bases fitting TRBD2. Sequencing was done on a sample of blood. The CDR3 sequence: CASVASGSDTQYF. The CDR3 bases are TGTGCCAGCGTGGCTAGCGGGTCAGATACGCAGTATTTT.